These 19 T cell receptor beta chains were all obtained from the same sample, sequenced in a study of control samples from healthy donors and cancer patients. TCRdb's table, derived via immunoSEQ multiplex PCR, lists solely in-frame clones and lacks some. The data contain about 22,000 clones, 83% of them seen just once; the ten biggest clones take up 25% to 30%. Sequenced material: PBMCs. Receptor source: a man aged 60 to 75 with head and neck cancer.

The CDR3 here is CATSRVGRGQGAFGNTEAFF. CDR3 DNA sequence: TGTGCCACCAGCAGAGTGGGACGGGGACAGGGGGCTTTTGGGAACACTGAAGCTTTCTTT. This chain uses TRBV15 with TRBJ1-1; TRBD1 aligns across 12 bases. The CDR3 is 20 residues long. Trimming cost V 1 base and J 1 base; bases outside gene matches: 13. Germline lookup yields CDR1 LNHNV and CDR2 YYDKDF (reference sequence). The complete variable domain, with remaining parts taken from reference TRBV15 and TRBJ1-1, reads DAMVIQNPRYQVTQFGKPVTLSCSQTLNHNVMYWYQQKSSQAPKLLFHYYDKDFNNEADTPDNFQSRRPNTSFCFLDIRSPGLGDTAMYLCATSRVGRGQGAFGNTEAFFGQGTRLTVV.

This chain connects TRBV10-3 to TRBJ1-1; D is possibly TRBD1 (6 bases). The ends were cut back, 2 bases at V and 4 bases at J, with 11 bases in the middle. The CDR3 consists of 14 residues. CDR1 ENHRY and CDR2 SYGVKD come from the germline V gene. The CDR3 spells CAISERQGSTEAFF. CDR3 nucleotides: TGTGCCATCAGTGAGCGGCAGGGGAGCACTGAAGCTTTCTTT.

The J gene is TRBJ2-3, the V gene TRBV10-3; TRBD2 matches at 8 bases. Germline V lookup: CDR1 ENHRY, CDR2 SYGVKD. The junction had 4 bases not matched to a gene; V was cut back by 8 bases and J by 3 bases. CDR3 length: 13 residues. The CDR3 DNA reads TGTGCCATCGGAACTAGCGGAACAGATACGCAGTATTTT. Translated: CAIGTSGTDTQYF.

This rearrangement joins TRBV27 to TRBJ1-5; the D is unclear. The CDR3 is made up of 15 amino acids. V was cut by 5 bases and J by 1 base, with 12 bases left in between. CDR1 is MNHEY and CDR2 is SMNVEV in the germline V gene (reference sequence). This CDR3 reads CASSPVVGSNQPQHF. CDR3 nucleotide sequence: TGTGCCAGCAGTCCCGTCGTCGGGAGCAATCAGCCCCAGCATTTT.

J is TRBJ1-6 and V is TRBV19, with 10 bases identical to TRBD1. The J segment lost 7 bases and the V segment lost 3 bases, leaving 0 bases of the junction unmatched. Germline V gene sequence: CDR1 LNHDA, CDR2 SQIVND (reference sequence). The CDR3 spans 14 residues. CDR3 in amino acids: CASSMTGGNSPLHF. CDR3 in DNA: TGTGCCAGTAGTATGACAGGGGGCAATTCACCCCTCCACTTT.

This chain links TRBV27 with TRBJ2-1; D might be TRBD2 (5 bases). Trimming took 3 bases from V and 7 from J, leaving 10 bases between them. The CDR3 covers 13 residues. Germline-derived CDR1 and CDR2 are MNHEY and SMNVEV (reference sequence). The CDR3 here is CASSLGRLNEQFF. The CDR3 bases are TGTGCCAGCAGTTTGGGGAGATTGAATGAGCAGTTCTTC.

The count of this clone is one. This chain joins TRBV6-6 and TRBJ2-1; tentatively, D is TRBD2 (6 bases). V lost 1 base, J lost 0 bases, and 10 bases lay in between. Germline loops: CDR1 MNHNY, CDR2 SVGAGI (reference sequence). There are 16 residues in the CDR3. DNA of the CDR3: TGTGCCAGCAGTTACTTCGGGAGAAGCTCCTACAATGAGCAGTTCTTC. Residues: CASSYFGRSSYNEQFF.

The chain is built from TRBV27 and TRBJ2-5; D is unclear. CDR3 length: 14 amino acids. V was shortened by 1 base and J by 4 bases, with 10 bases between the two germline ends. Germline lookup yields CDR1 MNHEY and CDR2 SMNVEV (reference sequence). DNA for the CDR3: TGTGCCAGCAGTTTATACGGCGGCGGAGAGACCCAGTACTTC. This codes for CASSLYGGGETQYF.

This sequence joins TRBV6-5 and TRBJ1-2, with 7 bases that match TRBD1. Trimming took 6 bases from V and 7 from J; bases not matched to a gene: 11. This CDR3 has 14 amino acids. Germline V gene sequence: CDR1 MNHEY, CDR2 SVGAGI. The CDR3, as DNA: TGTGCCAGCAGAAAGACAGGGCTCAATCGTGGCTACACCTTC. Translated, it gives CASRKTGLNRGYTF.

This chain uses TRBV13 with TRBJ2-3; 9 bases map to TRBD1. Germline CDR1 reads PRHDT; CDR2 reads FYEKMQ (reference sequence). Trimming cost V 3 bases and J 6 bases; bases outside gene matches: 10. The CDR3 covers 16 residues. CDR3 sequence: CASSFATGTGTDTQYF. The CDR3 DNA reads as TGTGCCAGCAGCTTTGCGACCGGGACAGGGACCGATACGCAGTATTTT.

V and J are TRBV6-5 and TRBJ1-2; no reliable D call. Trimming took 7 bases from V and 9 from J, leaving 15 bases between them. The CDR3 contains 12 residues. The germline V gene has CDR1 MNHEY and CDR2 SVGAGI. This CDR3 is CASKLTGSSYTF. Here the CDR3 DNA reads TGTGCCAGCAAGCTTACGGGGAGCAGCTACACCTTC.

This chain joins TRBV5-1 and TRBJ2-1, with 8 bases fitting TRBD2. The CDR3 totals 16 residues. Germline loops: CDR1 SGHRS, CDR2 YFSETQ. The V gene end was trimmed by 2 bases and the J gene end by 9 bases; junction bases not matched to a gene: 13. The CDR3 loop reads CASSLNGPAGEGEQFF. CDR3 sequence (DNA): TGCGCCAGCAGCTTAAACGGCCCAGCGGGAGAGGGTGAGCAGTTCTTC.

CDR3 DNA sequence: TGTGCCAGCAGCGTGCTGGGCACTGAAGCTTTCTTT. Translating gives CASSVLGTEAFF. The chain has TRBV9 and TRBJ1-1; D is unclear. Per the germline V gene, CDR1 is SGDLS and CDR2 is YYNGEE. V was trimmed by 2 bases and J by 4 bases, leaving 6 bases between them. The CDR3 is 12 amino acids.

CDR3 region: CASSLGTGSTGELFF. CDR3 sequence (DNA): TGTGCCAGCAGCCTGGGGACAGGGTCCACCGGGGAGCTGTTTTTT. This chain connects TRBV7-6 to TRBJ2-2, with 9 bases lining up with TRBD1. The ends lost 5 bases at V and 4 bases at J; junction bases unmatched: 5. Germline-derived CDR1 and CDR2 are SGHVS and FNYEAQ. The CDR3 totals 15 residues.

This clone was detected a few times. The chain recombines TRBV19 with TRBJ2-7; the match to TRBD2 covers 11 bases. The CDR3 has 14 residues. Germline-derived CDR1 and CDR2 are LNHDA and SQIVND (reference sequence). V dropped 4 bases and J dropped 2; count of bases not matched to a gene: 1. CDR3: CASSNSGGAYEQYF. CDR3 DNA sequence: TGTGCCAGTAGTAATAGCGGGGGGGCCTACGAGCAGTACTTC. The full variable domain, with the rest looked up from reference TRBV19 and TRBJ2-7, is DGGITQSPKYLFRKEGQNVTLSCEQNLNHDAMYWYRQDPGQGLRLIYYSQIVNDFQKGDIAEGYSVSREKKESFPLTVTSAQKNPTAFYLCASSNSGGAYEQYFGPGTRLTVT.

This clone was counted a single time. This chain joins TRBV6-5 and TRBJ2-2; D possibly matches TRBD1 or TRBD2 (5 bases each). Between the trimmed V and J ends, which lost 7 bases and 4 bases, there was a span of 10 bases. This CDR3 has 13 residues. The germline V gene encodes CDR1 MNHEY and CDR2 SVGAGI. For the CDR3, the DNA is TGTGCCAGCACCCAGGGACCCACCGGGGAGCTGTTTTTT. Amino acids: CASTQGPTGELFF.

The rearrangement uses TRBV24-1 and TRBJ2-3; D remains ambiguous. Germline-derived CDR1 and CDR2 are KGHDR and SFDVKD. The length of the CDR3 is 15 residues. Trimming cost V 10 bases and J 1 base, with 17 bases left between them. The CDR3 nucleotides read TGTGCCACACCCATTAGAACCCTGGGCACAGATACGCAGTATTTT. This codes for CATPIRTLGTDTQYF.

This chain links TRBV27 with TRBJ1-1; D is undetermined. Germline V gene lookup returns CDR1 MNHEY and CDR2 SMNVEV (reference sequence). V was clipped by 3 bases and J by 2 bases, with 7 bases between them. The CDR3 consists of 13 residues. CDR3 protein: CASSLYINTEAFF. CDR3 DNA sequence: TGTGCCAGCAGTTTGTATATTAACACTGAAGCTTTCTTT.

The genes are TRBV5-1 and TRBJ2-5; 13 bases match TRBD2. There are 17 residues in the CDR3. Germline CDR1 SGHRS, CDR2 YFSETQ. The V segment lost 0 bases and the J segment 5 bases; nucleotides outside the gene matches: 7. Here the CDR3 DNA reads TGCGCCAGCAGCTTGGATTCGGGACTAGCGGGATTGGAGACCCAGTACTTC. This encodes CASSLDSGLAGLETQYF.